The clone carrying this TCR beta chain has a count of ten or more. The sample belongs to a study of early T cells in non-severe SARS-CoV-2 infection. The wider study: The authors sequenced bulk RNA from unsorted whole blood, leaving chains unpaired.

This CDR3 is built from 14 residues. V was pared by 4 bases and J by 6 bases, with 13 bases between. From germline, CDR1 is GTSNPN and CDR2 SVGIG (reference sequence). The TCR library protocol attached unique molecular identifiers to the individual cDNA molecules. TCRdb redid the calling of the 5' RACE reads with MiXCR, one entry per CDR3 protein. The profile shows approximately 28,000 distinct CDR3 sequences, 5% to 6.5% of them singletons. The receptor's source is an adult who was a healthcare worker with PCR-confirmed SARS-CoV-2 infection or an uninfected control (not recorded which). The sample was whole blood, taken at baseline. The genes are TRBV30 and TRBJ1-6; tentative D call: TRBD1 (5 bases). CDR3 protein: CAWKYGHINSPLHF. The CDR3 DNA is TGTGCCTGGAAGTATGGACACATTAATTCACCCCTCCACTTT.